This T cell receptor beta chain came from a study of blood T cell repertoires in COVID-19. The wider study: Sites across the United States, Italy and Spain contributed samples from acute and convalescent COVID-19. Sources were T cells, B-cell-depleted T cells, or PBMCs; the material itself was cDNA or gDNA.

Original methodology: For nucleated cells, counts were estimated from reference gene primer amplification. TCRdb keeps only in-frame clones here, not all; method: immunoSEQ multiplex PCR. The V and J calls and the clone size are those of that table, but D and trimming were determined from the DNA. The sample holds 23,000 or so clones, about 88% seen once. The V segment lost 5 bases and the J segment 7 bases; nucleotides outside the gene matches: 10. Germline CDR1 KGHSH, CDR2 LQKENI. The CDR3 covers 14 residues. The source of this sequence is a man aged 65-85 years with acute or convalescent COVID-19. Sequenced input: peripheral blood. The chain has TRBV18 and TRBJ1-2, with 7 bases aligning to TRBD1. CDR3 nucleotide sequence: TGTGCCAGCTCAGCCTCGACAGGGTCCATTGGCTACACCTTC. This translates into CASSASTGSIGYTF.